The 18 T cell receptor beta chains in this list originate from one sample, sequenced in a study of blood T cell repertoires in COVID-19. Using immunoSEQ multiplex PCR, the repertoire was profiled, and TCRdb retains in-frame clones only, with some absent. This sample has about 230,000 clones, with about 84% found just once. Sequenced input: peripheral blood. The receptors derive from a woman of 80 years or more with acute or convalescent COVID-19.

The CDR3 DNA sequence: TGTGCCTGGAGTGTATCCCTAGCGGGTCGAGATACGCAGTATTTT. Protein: CAWSVSLAGRDTQYF. The chain has TRBV30 and TRBJ2-3; 8 positions match TRBD2. Trimming cost V 0 bases and J 5 bases; bases outside gene matches: 7. The length of the CDR3 is 15 residues. In germline, CDR1 is GTSNPN, CDR2 SVGIG (reference sequence).

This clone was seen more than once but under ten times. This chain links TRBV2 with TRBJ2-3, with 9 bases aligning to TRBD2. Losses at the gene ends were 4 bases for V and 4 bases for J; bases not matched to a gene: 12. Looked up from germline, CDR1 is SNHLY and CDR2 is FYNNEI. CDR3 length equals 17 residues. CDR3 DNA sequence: TGTGCCAGCAGTGTCCTCTCTGGCGGGGGGGCATCAGATACGCAGTATTTT. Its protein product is CASSVLSGGGASDTQYF.

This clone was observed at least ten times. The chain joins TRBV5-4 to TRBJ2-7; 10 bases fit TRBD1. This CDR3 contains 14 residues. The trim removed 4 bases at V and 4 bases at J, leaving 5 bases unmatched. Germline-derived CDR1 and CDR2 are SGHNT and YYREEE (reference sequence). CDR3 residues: CASSRQGAGYEQYF. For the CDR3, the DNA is TGTGCCAGCAGCCGACAGGGGGCGGGATACGAGCAGTACTTC.

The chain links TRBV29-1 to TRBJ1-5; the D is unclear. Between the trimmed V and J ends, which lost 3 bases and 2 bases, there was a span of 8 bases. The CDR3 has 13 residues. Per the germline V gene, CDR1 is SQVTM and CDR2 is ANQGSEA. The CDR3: CSVEVSGNQPQHF. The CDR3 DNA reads TGCAGCGTTGAGGTGTCAGGCAATCAGCCCCAGCATTTT.

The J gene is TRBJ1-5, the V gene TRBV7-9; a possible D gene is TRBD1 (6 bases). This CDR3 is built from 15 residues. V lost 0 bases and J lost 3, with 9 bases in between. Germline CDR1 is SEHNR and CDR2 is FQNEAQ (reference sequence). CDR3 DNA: TGTGCCAGCAGCTTAGCAGCAGGGGCCAATCAGCCCCAGCATTTT. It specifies CASSLAAGANQPQHF. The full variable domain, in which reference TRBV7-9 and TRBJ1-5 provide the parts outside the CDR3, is DTGVSQNPRHKITKRGQNVTFRCDPISEHNRLYWYRQTLGQGPEFLTYFQNEAQLEKSRLLSDRFSAERPKGSFSTLEIQRTEQGDSAMYLCASSLAAGANQPQHFGDGTRLSIL.

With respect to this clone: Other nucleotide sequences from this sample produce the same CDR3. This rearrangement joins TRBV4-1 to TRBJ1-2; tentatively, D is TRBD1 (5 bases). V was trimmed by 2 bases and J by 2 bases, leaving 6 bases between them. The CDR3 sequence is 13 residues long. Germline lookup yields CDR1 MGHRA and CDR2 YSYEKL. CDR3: CASSQQGNYGYTF. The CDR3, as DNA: TGCGCCAGCAGCCAACAGGGCAACTATGGCTACACCTTC.

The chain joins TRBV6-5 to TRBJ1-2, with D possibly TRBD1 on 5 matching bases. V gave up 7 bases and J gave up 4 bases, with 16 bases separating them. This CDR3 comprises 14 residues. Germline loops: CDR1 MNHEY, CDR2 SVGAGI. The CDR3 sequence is CASKVSRQIYGYTF. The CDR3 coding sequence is TGTGCCAGCAAAGTCAGCCGACAGATCTATGGCTACACCTTC.

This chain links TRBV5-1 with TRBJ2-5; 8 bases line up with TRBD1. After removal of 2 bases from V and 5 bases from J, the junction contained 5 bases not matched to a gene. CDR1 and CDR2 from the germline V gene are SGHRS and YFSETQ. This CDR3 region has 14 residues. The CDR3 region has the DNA TGCGCCAGCAGCTTCTCAGGGGGCAGGGAGACCCAGTACTTC. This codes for CASSFSGGRETQYF.

Written as DNA, the CDR3 is TGTGCCAGCAGCTTAGCAGCAGGGCCTACCTACGAGCAGTACTTC. This gives the protein CASSLAAGPTYEQYF. The J gene is TRBJ2-7, the V gene TRBV7-8, with D possibly TRBD1 on 5 matching bases. Trimming pared 0 bases from V and 2 bases from J, leaving 11 bases between. The CDR3 sequence is 15 residues long. In germline, CDR1 is SGHVS, CDR2 FQNEAQ.

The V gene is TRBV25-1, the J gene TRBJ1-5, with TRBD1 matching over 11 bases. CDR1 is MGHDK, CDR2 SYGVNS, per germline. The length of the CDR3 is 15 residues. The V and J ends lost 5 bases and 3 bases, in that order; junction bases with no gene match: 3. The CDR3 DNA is TGTGCCAGCAGTACGGGACAGGGGGACAATCAGCCCCAGCATTTT. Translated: CASSTGQGDNQPQHF.

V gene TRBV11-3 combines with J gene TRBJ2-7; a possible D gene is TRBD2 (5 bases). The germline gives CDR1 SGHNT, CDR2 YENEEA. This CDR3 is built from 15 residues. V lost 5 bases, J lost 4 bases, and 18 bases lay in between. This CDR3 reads CASSRSAGGSYEQYF. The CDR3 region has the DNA TGTGCCAGCAGCCGATCGGCGGGTGGGTCTTACGAGCAGTACTTC.

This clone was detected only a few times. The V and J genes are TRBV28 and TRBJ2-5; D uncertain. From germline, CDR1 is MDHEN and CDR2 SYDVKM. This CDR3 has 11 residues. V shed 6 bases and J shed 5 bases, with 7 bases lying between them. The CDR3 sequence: CASRLRETQYF. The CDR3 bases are TGTGCCAGCAGGTTACGGGAGACCCAGTACTTC.

The chain's CDR3 is CASSSFALTSTDTQYF. The CDR3 DNA is TGTGCCAGCAGCTCTTTCGCTCTTACTAGCACAGATACGCAGTATTTT. The chain links TRBV5-6 to TRBJ2-3; D gene uncertain. Germline CDR1 reads SGHDT; CDR2 reads YYEEEE. CDR3 length: 16 residues. V lost 3 bases and J lost 0, with 14 bases in between. Filled out from reference TRBV5-6 and TRBJ2-3, the complete variable domain reads DAGVTQSPTHLIKTRGQQVTLRCSPKSGHDTVSWYQQALGQGPQFIFQYYEEEERQRGNFPDRFSGHQFPNYSSELNVNALLLGDSALYLCASSSFALTSTDTQYFGPGTRLTVL.

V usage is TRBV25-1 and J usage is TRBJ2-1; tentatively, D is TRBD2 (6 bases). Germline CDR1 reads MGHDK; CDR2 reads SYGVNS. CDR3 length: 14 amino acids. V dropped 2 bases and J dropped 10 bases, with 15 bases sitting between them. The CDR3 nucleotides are TGTGCCAGCAGTGAAACGCCCAGTCGGGAGGAGCAGTTCTTC. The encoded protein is CASSETPSREEQFF.

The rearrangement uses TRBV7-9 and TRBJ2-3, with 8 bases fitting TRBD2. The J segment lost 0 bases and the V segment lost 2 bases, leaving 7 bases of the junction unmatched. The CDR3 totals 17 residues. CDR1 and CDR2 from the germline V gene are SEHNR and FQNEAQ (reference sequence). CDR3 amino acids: CASSLRVRLASTDTQYF. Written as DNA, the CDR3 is TGTGCCAGCAGCTTAAGGGTTCGACTAGCGAGCACAGATACGCAGTATTTT.

The CDR3 DNA reads TGCGCCAGCAGCTTGAGACAGGGCGATACGGCCGAGCAGTACTTC. Translation gives CASSLRQGDTAEQYF. The rearrangement links TRBV5-1 to TRBJ2-7; TRBD1 matches 7 bases. Trimming cost V 1 base and J 6 bases; bases outside gene matches: 10. The germline V gene encodes CDR1 SGHRS and CDR2 YFSETQ. The CDR3 length is 15 residues.

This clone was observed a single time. CDR3 coding DNA: TGTGCCAGCAGTTTGGACAGGGGGAATGGTTTCGCTGAAGCTTTCTTT. Translation gives CASSLDRGNGFAEAFF. The V call is TRBV27, the J call TRBJ1-1, with 10 bases fitting TRBD1. CDR3 length: 16 amino acids. Trimming took 3 bases from V and 6 from J; bases not matched to a gene: 10. Germline V gene data show CDR1 as MNHEY and CDR2 as SMNVEV (reference sequence).

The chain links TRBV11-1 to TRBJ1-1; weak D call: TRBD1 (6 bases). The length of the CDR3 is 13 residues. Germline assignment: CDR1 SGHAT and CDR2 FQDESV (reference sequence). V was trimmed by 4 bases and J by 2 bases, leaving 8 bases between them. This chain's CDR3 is CASSSDSNTEAFF. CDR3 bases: TGTGCCAGCAGCTCGGACAGTAACACTGAAGCTTTCTTT.